A single sample gave rise to the 32 T cell receptor beta chains below, sequenced in a study of T-cell memory formation after mild COVID-19 (dated by TCRdb to the early 2020s). The library was generated by 5' RACE. The sample was run on an Illumina NovaSeq 6000. In-frame beta chains were kept once TCRdb had trimmed the public reads at Q25 with fastp and called clones with MiXCR. Every distinct CDR3 protein forms one entry, paired with its most common genes and DNA. This sample holds under 450,000 distinct CDR3 sequences; under 25% were observed only once. Of the sample, around a fifth falls within the top ten clones. Sequenced input: PBMCs or a T cell subset sorted from them (not recorded which). Every receptor here comes from a young man who had mild COVID-19 (a few samples of this study predate the infection). The sample titles of this study are shuffled in the database, so cell type and time point are left out; the donor was told from shared clones.

This clonotype was counted between two and nine times. This chain joins TRBV4-2 and TRBJ2-3; D perhaps matches TRBD2 (6 bases). With 4 bases removed from V and 8 bases from J, the gap between germline ends came to 19 bases. Germline lookup yields CDR1 LGHNA and CDR2 YNFKEQ. The CDR3 is 15 residues long. The DNA for the CDR3 is TGTGCCAGCAGCCGGTCTAGCGATGTCGGAGGTACGCAGTATTTT. It codes for CASSRSSDVGGTQYF.

The chain carries TRBV7-2 and TRBJ2-3; D is possibly TRBD2 (6 bases). This CDR3 is 18 amino acids long. Deletions cut 4 bases from V and 4 bases from J, with 24 bases between. Looked up from germline, CDR1 is SGHTA and CDR2 is FQGNSA. CDR3 loop: CASSSPLTGGPLPDTQYF. As DNA, the CDR3 is TGTGCCAGCAGCTCTCCTCTTACCGGGGGACCCCTTCCAGATACGCAGTATTTT.

This clonotype appeared a few times. This chain uses TRBV2 with TRBJ2-7; D is uncertain. CDR1 and CDR2 from the germline V gene are SNHLY and FYNNEI. The CDR3 loop spans 13 amino acids. The V and J ends lost 8 bases and 3 bases respectively, with 14 bases between them. This CDR3 reads CASSDINHYEQYV. The CDR3 bases are TGTGCCAGCTCCGACATCAACCACTACGAGCAGTACGTC.

The chain carries TRBV11-3 and TRBJ1-4; the D is unclear. Germline lookup yields CDR1 SGHNT and CDR2 YENEEA. The V end was cut by 7 bases, the J end by 8 bases, with 11 bases between. The CDR3 is 12 residues long. The CDR3 DNA is TGTGCCAGCAATCAAAAAGGCGAAAAACTGTTTTTT. Its translation: CASNQKGEKLFF.

This clonotype was observed a few times. V usage is TRBV6-5 and J usage is TRBJ1-1; D unclear. V lost 1 base, J lost 0 bases, and 9 bases lay in between. Looked up from germline, CDR1 is MNHEY and CDR2 is SVGAGI. The CDR3 is 15 residues long. In DNA, the CDR3 is TGTGCCAGCAGTTACTATGCTCAACTGAACACTGAAGCTTTCTTT. Translated: CASSYYAQLNTEAFF.

The chain uses TRBV4-3 and TRBJ1-5; tentative D call: TRBD1 (5 bases). Germline CDR1 and CDR2: LGHNA and YSLEER. CDR3 length: 14 amino acids. V was pared by 10 bases and J by 3 bases, with 16 bases between. CDR3 loop: CATRVGQLNQPQHF. The CDR3 DNA is TGCGCCACCCGGGTGGGGCAGCTCAATCAGCCCCAGCATTTT.

The rearrangement joins TRBV24-1 to TRBJ2-2; 7 nucleotides agree with TRBD1. The CDR3 totals 16 residues. CDR1 KGHDR and CDR2 SFDVKD come from the germline V gene. J was trimmed by 5 bases and V by 3 bases; bases with no gene match: 8. CDR3 amino acids: CATSDPRQGRTGELFF. CDR3 DNA: TGTGCCACCAGTGATCCGAGACAGGGTCGGACCGGGGAGCTGTTTTTT.

At least ten counts were recorded for this clonotype. The chain recombines TRBV7-9 with TRBJ2-3; D may be TRBD2 (6 bases). Germline V CDR1 and CDR2: SEHNR, FQNEAQ (reference sequence). Trimming pared 0 bases from V and 1 base from J, leaving 11 bases between. The CDR3 has 16 amino acids. The CDR3 protein is CASSLAVGGGTDTQYF. The DNA of the CDR3 is TGTGCCAGCAGCTTAGCGGTTGGCGGGGGCACAGATACGCAGTATTTT.

This chain joins TRBV7-9 and TRBJ2-1; D possibly uses TRBD1 or TRBD2 (6 bases each). The V end lost 6 bases, the J end lost 9 bases, and 18 bases lay between the germline ends. The CDR3 contains 14 residues. Per the germline V gene, CDR1 is SEHNR and CDR2 is FQNEAQ (reference sequence). The CDR3 DNA is TGTGCCAGCAGTTTTAGGACGGGGGCTAGTGAGCAGTTCTTC. It codes for CASSFRTGASEQFF.

A few counts support this clonotype. This chain uses TRBV20-1 with TRBJ2-1, with 9 positions matching TRBD2. Per the germline V gene, CDR1 is DFQATT and CDR2 is SNEGSKA (reference sequence). V lost 5 bases, J lost 8 bases, and 4 bases stayed unmatched. The CDR3 is made up of 12 amino acids. CDR3 residues: CSAGTSLDEQFF. CDR3 coding DNA: TGCAGTGCTGGGACTAGCCTGGATGAGCAGTTCTTC.

The chain links TRBV6-2 or TRBV6-3 to TRBJ1-5; D is ambiguous. The CDR3 loop spans 13 amino acids. Germline V CDR1 and CDR2: MNHEY, SVGEGT. Trimming cost V 7 bases and J 6 bases, with 13 bases left between them. This CDR3 is CASKAGDGQPQHF. DNA of the CDR3: TGTGCCAGCAAGGCAGGAGATGGTCAGCCCCAGCATTTT.

The V gene is TRBV7-2, the J gene TRBJ2-2; D is unresolved. The CDR3 consists of 15 residues. Trimming took 2 bases from V and 5 from J, leaving 12 bases between them. Per germline, CDR1 SGHTA and CDR2 FQGNSA. CDR3 loop: CASSLTGPLTGELFF. Here the CDR3 DNA reads TGTGCCAGCAGCTTAACCGGACCTTTGACCGGGGAGCTGTTTTTT.

J is TRBJ2-7 and V is TRBV6-2 or TRBV6-3; 7 bases align to TRBD1. The CDR3 spans 15 residues. Germline V gives CDR1 MNHEY, CDR2 SVGEGT. The trim removed 0 bases at V and 1 base at J, leaving 3 bases unmatched. The CDR3, as DNA: TGTGCCAGCAGTTACTCTAGGGACAGATCCTACGAGCAGTACGTC. It translates to CASSYSRDRSYEQYV.

V usage is TRBV3-1 and J usage is TRBJ1-1; 7 bases agree with TRBD1. Germline V lookup: CDR1 LGHDT, CDR2 YNNKEL (reference sequence). Trimming cost V 2 bases and J 10 bases; bases outside gene matches: 7. This CDR3 region has 13 residues. CDR3 loop: CASSQPETGAAFF. CDR3 nucleotide sequence: TGTGCCAGCAGCCAACCCGAAACAGGGGCAGCTTTCTTT.

The chain couples TRBV7-2 to TRBJ2-1; D assignment may be TRBD1 or TRBD2 (6 bases each). The V gene's germline CDR1 is SGHTA and CDR2 FQGNSA. Trimming shortened V by 2 bases and J by 12 bases, and 17 bases separated the two germline ends. This CDR3 has 14 amino acids. The CDR3 nucleotides read TGTGCCAGCAGCTTACGGGGGCCGGTGGGATGGCAGTTCTTC. Its protein is CASSLRGPVGWQFF. The full variable domain, completed using reference TRBV7-2 and TRBJ2-1, is GAGVSQSPSNKVTEKGKDVELRCDPISGHTALYWYRQSLGQGLEFLIYFQGNSAPDKSGLPSDRFSAERTGGSVSTLTIQRTQQEDSAVYLCASSLRGPVGWQFFGPGTRLTVL.

This clonotype was counted between two and nine times. This chain uses TRBV6-2 or TRBV6-3 with TRBJ2-2; D gene uncertain. Looked up from germline, CDR1 is MNHEY and CDR2 is SVGEGT. Trimming stripped 9 bases from V and 8 bases from J, with 7 bases between. The CDR3 length is 10 residues. The CDR3 DNA reads as TGTGCCAGTGGCAGGGGGGAGCTGTTTTTT. This translates into CASGRGELFF.

This clonotype was seen a few times. This rearrangement joins TRBV10-3 to TRBJ2-3; TRBD1 agrees at 7 bases. Germline V gene lookup returns CDR1 ENHRY and CDR2 SYGVKD. The CDR3 has 17 amino acids. V shed 2 bases, J shed 0 bases, and the junction held 8 bases outside the gene matches. CDR3 in amino acids: CAISERQGHSSTDTQYF. CDR3 in DNA: TGTGCCATCAGTGAGCGACAGGGTCATTCTAGCACAGATACGCAGTATTTT.

A few counts support this clonotype. The chain links TRBV7-7 to TRBJ1-2, with D possibly being TRBD1 (6 bases). From germline, CDR1 is SSHAT and CDR2 FNYEAQ (reference sequence). Trimming removed 2 bases at V and 5 bases at J, with 24 bases between. The CDR3 loop spans 18 amino acids. The CDR3 region is CASSLLGGRLWLDYGYTF. The CDR3, as DNA: TGTGCCAGCAGCTTATTAGGGGGGAGGCTCTGGCTCGATTATGGCTACACCTTC.

The V and J genes are TRBV25-1 and TRBJ1-2, with a tentative D call TRBD1 (5 bases). V shed 7 bases and J shed 8 bases, with 14 bases lying between them. Germline CDR1 reads MGHDK; CDR2 reads SYGVNS. This CDR3 contains 12 residues. CDR3 coding DNA: TGTGCCAGCACTCACGGGACTTTCGGCTACACCTTC. Translation: CASTHGTFGYTF.

The chain recombines TRBV6-1 with TRBJ2-7; TRBD1 is a possible D gene (6 bases). This CDR3 comprises 15 residues. Germline values: CDR1 MNHNS, CDR2 SASEGT. Trimming left V 5 bases short and J 0 bases short, with 14 bases between. The CDR3 bases are TGTGCCAGCAGTTCGACAGGCTCGAGCTCCTACGAGCAGTACGTC. It encodes CASSSTGSSSYEQYV.

The chain has TRBV20-1 and TRBJ1-2; maybe TRBD1 (6 bases). Germline CDR1 and CDR2: DFQATT and SNEGSKA (reference sequence). Between the trimmed V and J ends, which lost 0 bases and 8 bases, there was a span of 13 bases. CDR3 size: 13 residues. DNA of the CDR3: TGCAGTGCTAGAGATGGGGGCGTTCCAGGCTACACCTTC. This encodes CSARDGGVPGYTF.

The rearrangement joins TRBV5-6 to TRBJ2-2; 11 nucleotides agree with TRBD2. The CDR3 totals 15 residues. J lost 8 bases, V lost 4 bases, and 7 bases had no gene match. Per germline, CDR1 SGHDT and CDR2 YYEEEE. The CDR3 coding sequence is TGTGCCAGCAGCAATAGCGGGGGGGCATCGGGGGAGCTGTTTTTT. It yields the protein CASSNSGGASGELFF.

V and J are TRBV12-3 or TRBV12-4 and TRBJ2-3; 13 bases match TRBD2. The CDR3 spans 15 residues. Trimming took 5 bases from V and 8 from J; bases not matched to a gene: 7. The CDR3 region has the DNA TGTGCCAGCAGTCGGACTAGCGGGGGTAGAGGTACGCAGTATTTT. Translated, it gives CASSRTSGGRGTQYF.

This clonotype came up many times. The chain combines TRBV20-1 with TRBJ2-4; D call uncertain. V shed 5 bases and J shed 0 bases, with 14 bases lying between them. The CDR3 has 15 amino acids. Germline V gene lookup returns CDR1 DFQATT and CDR2 SNEGSKA (reference sequence). Here the CDR3 DNA reads TGCAGTGCTGGGCCCCAAGCGACAGCCAAAAACATTCAGTACTTC. Its translation is CSAGPQATAKNIQYF.

This chain uses TRBV7-9 with TRBJ1-6; D is perhaps TRBD1 (5 bases). The CDR3 spans 15 residues. Germline CDR1 SEHNR, CDR2 FQNEAQ (reference sequence). The V gene lost 4 bases and the J gene lost 10 bases, with 17 bases spanning the gap. Written as DNA, the CDR3 is TGTGCCAGCAGCTCCCCGCAGGGAGGCCGGTCACCCCTCCACTTT. Encoded protein: CASSSPQGGRSPLHF.

The chain uses TRBV9 and TRBJ1-1, with 7 bases identical to TRBD1. Germline CDR1 SGDLS, CDR2 YYNGEE. The CDR3 totals 15 residues. The V gene end was trimmed by 0 bases and the J gene end by 0 bases; junction bases not matched to a gene: 2. CDR3: CASSVGQGVNTEAFF. CDR3 DNA sequence: TGTGCCAGCAGCGTAGGGCAGGGGGTGAACACTGAAGCTTTCTTT.

This clonotype was detected a few times. The rearrangement uses TRBV6-5 and TRBJ2-5; D is ambiguous. The germline gives CDR1 MNHEY, CDR2 SVGAGI. The CDR3 has 13 amino acids. Deletions cut 10 bases from V and 3 bases from J, with 15 bases between. CDR3 protein: CANLPVSEETQYF. CDR3 DNA sequence: TGTGCCAACCTCCCGGTTTCAGAAGAGACCCAGTACTTC.

In this sample, this clonotype turned up a few times. This chain uses TRBV7-2 with TRBJ2-2; TRBD2 aligns across 11 bases. This CDR3 contains 17 residues. V was pared by 5 bases and J by 1 base, with 6 bases of the junction left unmatched. The germline V gene has CDR1 SGHTA and CDR2 FQGNSA. CDR3 residues: CASSHRGLAVNTGELFF. The DNA of the CDR3 is TGTGCCAGCAGCCACCGGGGACTAGCGGTGAACACCGGGGAGCTGTTTTTT.

This clonotype was observed a few times. V usage is TRBV7-6 and J usage is TRBJ2-3; the match to TRBD2 covers 9 bases. Looked up from germline, CDR1 is SGHVS and CDR2 is FNYEAQ. There are 16 residues in the CDR3. V shed 3 bases and J 1 base; nucleotides not matched to a gene: 5. The CDR3 DNA reads as TGTGCCAGCAGCTTGGGCGGGGGGGTCGGCACAGATACGCAGTATTTT. Translating gives CASSLGGGVGTDTQYF. The whole variable domain, filled in from reference TRBV7-6 and TRBJ2-3, reads GAGVSQSPRYKVTKRGQDVALRCDPISGHVSLYWYRQALGQGPEFLTYFNYEAQQDKSGLPNDRFSAERPEGSISTLTIQRTEQRDSAMYRCASSLGGGVGTDTQYFGPGTRLTVL.

V usage is TRBV7-9 and J usage is TRBJ1-1; D call uncertain. The germline gives CDR1 SEHNR, CDR2 FQNEAQ (reference sequence). V was clipped by 5 bases and J by 0 bases, with 10 bases between them. The CDR3 totals 14 residues. CDR3 DNA: TGTGCCAGCAGCCCGCCTGGGGTGAACACTGAAGCTTTCTTT. Translated: CASSPPGVNTEAFF.

This clonotype was counted between two and nine times. The V call is TRBV11-2, the J call TRBJ2-3; 7 nucleotides agree with TRBD2. J was trimmed by 11 bases and V by 7 bases; bases with no gene match: 18. The germline CDR1 and CDR2 sequences are SGHAT and FQNNGV. This CDR3 contains 15 residues. CDR3 region: CASTGGGGASSKQYF. CDR3 DNA sequence: TGTGCCAGCACGGGTGGGGGGGGAGCCTCCTCTAAGCAGTATTTT.

Only a few counts were recorded for this clonotype. This chain connects TRBV14 to TRBJ2-2, with 7 bases lining up with TRBD1. The ends lost 0 bases at V and 0 bases at J; junction bases unmatched: 4. The CDR3 has 17 amino acids. Germline CDR1 SGHDN, CDR2 FVKESK. The CDR3 DNA follows: TGTGCCAGCAGCCAAGATCTGGGGACAGCGAACACCGGGGAGCTGTTTTTT. As protein: CASSQDLGTANTGELFF. The full variable domain, in which reference TRBV14 and TRBJ2-2 provide the parts outside the CDR3, is EAGVTQFPSHSVIEKGQTVTLRCDPISGHDNLYWYRRVMGKEIKFLLHFVKESKQDESGMPNNRFLAERTGGTYSTLKVQPAELEDSGVYFCASSQDLGTANTGELFFGEGSRLTVL.